These T cell receptor beta chains were read from a single sample in a study of regulatory T cells in long-lasting Graves disease. TCRdb reprocessed the multiplex PCR reads with MiXCR, giving one entry per CDR3 protein. Counted here are roughly 500,000 distinct CDR3 sequences, approximately 13% occurring once; the ten biggest clones make up about 10%. These sequences were also reported in another study, on T cells in Graves' hyperthyroidism and ophthalmopathy.

This specimen was peripheral blood mononuclear cells (PBMCs), taken at new diagnosis, from a patient treated with antithyroid drugs. The source is a man between 25 and 39 years old with Graves disease. Each CDR3 is given with its conserved first and last residue. D genes are given only for firm matches. For some rows the clone size is stated as once, few or many, or as a class when expanded; others skip it.

j_call	clone_size	d_call	v_call	cdr3_aa	cdr3_nt
TRBJ2-1	few	-	TRBV30	CAWRFYNEQFF	TGTGCCTGGAGGTTTTACAATGAGCAGTTCTTC
TRBJ1-2	many	-	TRBV6-1	CASSEGRWGADYGYTF	TGTGCCAGCAGTGAAGGCCGTTGGGGTGCGGACTATGGCTACACCTTC
TRBJ2-3	-	TRBD2	TRBV24-1	CATSRSLADPSTDTQYF	TGTGCCACCAGTCGTTCCCTAGCGGATCCTAGCACAGATACGCAGTATTTT
TRBJ2-1	many	-	TRBV10-1	CASSESGLRNEQFF	TGCGCCAGCAGTGAGTCGGGCTTGCGAAATGAGCAGTTCTTC
TRBJ2-6	few	-	TRBV18	CASSSYFIEGNSGANVLTF	TGTGCCAGCTCATCCTACTTCATAGAGGGTAACTCTGGGGCCAACGTCCTGACTTTC
TRBJ1-2	many	-	TRBV15	CATSRLGQQNYGYTF	TGTGCCACCAGCAGACTAGGACAGCAGAACTATGGCTACACCTTC
TRBJ1-2	many	TRBD1	TRBV9	CASSSNRGGYGYTF	TGTGCCAGCAGCTCGAACAGGGGAGGCTATGGCTACACCTTC
TRBJ2-3	many	TRBD2	TRBV20-1	CSASREGGTDTQYF	TGCAGTGCTAGCCGGGAGGGCGGAACAGATACGCAGTATTTT
TRBJ2-2	-	-	TRBV15	CATSSHTGELFF	TGTGCCACCAGCAGCCACACCGGGGAGCTGTTTTTT
TRBJ2-3	many	-	TRBV6-9	CASSYGGTAGDTQYF	TGTGCCAGCAGTTACGGGGGGACAGCTGGAGATACGCAGTATTTT
TRBJ2-5	few	TRBD1	TRBV10-3	CASSYTGTATEAQYF	TGTGCCAGCAGTTATACCGGGACAGCCACGGAGGCCCAGTACTTC
TRBJ2-7	few	-	TRBV14	CASSQDRVNFYEQYF	TGTGCCAGCAGCCAAGACAGGGTGAATTTCTACGAGCAGTACTTC
TRBJ2-1	-	TRBD2	TRBV3-1	CASSQIAGGNEQFF	TGTGCCAGCAGCCAAATAGCGGGAGGCAATGAGCAGTTCTTC
TRBJ2-1	few	-	TRBV5-4	CASSFPPGDNEQFF	TGTGCCAGCAGCTTCCCGCCGGGGGACAATGAGCAGTTCTTC
TRBJ2-7	-	TRBD2	TRBV5-1	CASSFDGSGSEQYF	TGCGCCAGCAGCTTTGATGGTAGCGGGAGCGAGCAGTACTTC
TRBJ2-7	few	-	TRBV19	CASSIRAGSYEQYF	TGTGCCAGTAGTATACGGGCAGGGTCCTACGAGCAGTACTTC
TRBJ1-2	-	-	TRBV27	CASSFSASYGYTF	TGTGCCAGCAGTTTTTCGGCCTCCTACGGCTACACCTTC
TRBJ2-1	many	TRBD2	TRBV5-1	CASSSGLLQPEQFF	TGCGCCAGCAGCTCGGGACTACTACAACCTGAGCAGTTCTTC
TRBJ2-3	many	TRBD2	TRBV20-1	CSAIGAGGIITDTQYF	TGCAGTGCTATCGGGGCGGGAGGAATTATTACAGATACGCAGTATTTT
TRBJ2-1	many	-	TRBV20-1	CSAITGGRVYNEQFF	TGCAGTGCTATCACTGGAGGTCGAGTCTACAATGAGCAGTTCTTC
TRBJ2-5	many	-	TRBV6-2/TRBV6-3	CASSSGEETQYF	TGTGCCAGCAGTTCCGGGGAAGAGACCCAGTACTTC
TRBJ2-6	-	TRBD1	TRBV20-1	CSARSLGTGGTGANVLTF	TGCAGTGCTAGATCCCTCGGGACAGGGGGCACTGGGGCCAACGTCCTGACTTTC
TRBJ1-3	-	-	TRBV3-1	CASSQGKRSSGNTIYF	TGTGCCAGCAGCCAAGGGAAAAGAAGCTCTGGAAACACCATATATTTT
TRBJ2-5	few	-	TRBV3-1	CASSPLLQARQETQYF	TGTGCCAGCAGCCCCTTGCTACAAGCGCGGCAAGAGACCCAGTACTTC
TRBJ2-3	many	-	TRBV5-1	CASSTGGVTDTQYF	TGTGCCAGCAGCACCGGAGGGGTCACAGATACGCAGTATTTT